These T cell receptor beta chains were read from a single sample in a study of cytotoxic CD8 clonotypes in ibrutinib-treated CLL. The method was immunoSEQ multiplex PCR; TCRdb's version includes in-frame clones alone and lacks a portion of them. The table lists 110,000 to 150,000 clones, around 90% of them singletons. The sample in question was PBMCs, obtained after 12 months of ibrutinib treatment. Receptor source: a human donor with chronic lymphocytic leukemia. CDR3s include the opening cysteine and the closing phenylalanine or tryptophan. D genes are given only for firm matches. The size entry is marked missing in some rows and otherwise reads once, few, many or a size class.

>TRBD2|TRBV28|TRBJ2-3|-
CAGGGRAPDTQYF
TGTGCTGGGGGCGGGAGGGCCCCAGATACGCAGTATTTT
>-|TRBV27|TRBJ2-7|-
CASSLRRSGSYEQYF
TGTGCCAGCAGCCTAAGGCGTTCAGGGTCCTACGAGCAGTACTTC
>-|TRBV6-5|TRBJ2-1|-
CASSYGAKYGNEQFF
TGTGCCAGCAGTTACGGAGCGAAATACGGCAATGAGCAGTTCTTC
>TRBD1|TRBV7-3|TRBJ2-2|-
CASSQSPGQGAVDTGELFF
TGTGCCAGCAGCCAATCGCCGGGACAGGGGGCGGTGGACACCGGGGAGCTGTTTTTT
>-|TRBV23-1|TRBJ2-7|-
CASSQSYPAWAARESYEQYF
TGCGCCAGCAGTCAATCTTACCCTGCTTGGGCGGCCAGGGAGTCTTACGAGCAGTACTTC
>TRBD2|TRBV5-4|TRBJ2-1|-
CASSLASGRTYNEQFF
TGTGCCAGCAGCTTGGCTAGCGGGAGGACCTACAATGAGCAGTTCTTC
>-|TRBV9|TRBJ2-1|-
CASSPQGGQSYNEQFF
TGTGCCAGCAGCCCCCAGGGGGGACAGTCCTACAATGAGCAGTTCTTC
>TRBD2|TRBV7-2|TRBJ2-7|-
CASSLFLAGGGYEQYF
TGTGCCAGCAGCTTGTTTCTAGCGGGAGGAGGTTACGAGCAGTACTTC
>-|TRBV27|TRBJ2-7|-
CASSGLGGTYEQYF
TGTGCCAGCAGTGGACTCGGAGGAACCTACGAGCAGTACTTC
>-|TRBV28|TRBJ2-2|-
CASSLPPALPSVGELFF
TGTGCCAGCAGTTTACCCCCGGCCCTCCCCTCCGTCGGGGAGCTGTTTTTT
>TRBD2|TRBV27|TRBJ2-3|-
CASSLNVLAGEDTQYF
TGTGCCAGCAGTTTGAATGTTCTAGCGGGAGAAGATACGCAGTATTTT
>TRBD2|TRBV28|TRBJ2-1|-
CASSLTSGSSYNEQFF
TGTGCCAGCAGCCTCACTAGCGGGAGCTCCTACAATGAGCAGTTCTTC
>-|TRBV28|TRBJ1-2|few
CASRGGNYGYTF
TGTGCCAGCAGAGGTGGCAACTATGGCTACACCTTC
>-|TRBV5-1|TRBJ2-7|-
CASSLASRSSYEQYF
TGCGCCAGCAGCTTGGCTAGCCGAAGCTCCTACGAGCAGTACTTC
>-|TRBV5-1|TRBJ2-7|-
CASSLTGPTPTEQYF
TGCGCCAGCAGCTTAACCGGGCCGACTCCGACCGAGCAGTACTTC
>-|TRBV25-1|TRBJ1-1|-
CALISSEGKLREAFF
TGTGCCCTCATCTCAAGCGAGGGGAAACTTCGTGAAGCTTTCTTT
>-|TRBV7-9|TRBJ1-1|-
CASSPDFTAENTEAFF
TGTGCCAGCAGCCCCGATTTCACGGCGGAGAACACTGAAGCTTTCTTT
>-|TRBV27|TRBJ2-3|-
CASSPPAYTQYF
TGTGCCAGCAGTCCCCCGGCCTATACGCAGTATTTT
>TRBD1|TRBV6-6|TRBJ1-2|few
CASTTGTEYGYTF
TGTGCCAGCACCACGGGGACAGAGTATGGCTACACCTTC
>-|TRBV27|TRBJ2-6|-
CASRLHRAGANVLTF
TGTGCCAGCAGGCTCCACAGGGCTGGGGCCAACGTCCTGACTTTC
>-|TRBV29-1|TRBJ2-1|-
CSAQWSNEQFF
TGCAGCGCCCAGTGGTCCAATGAGCAGTTCTTC
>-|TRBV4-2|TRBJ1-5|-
CASSQGSGDQPQHF
TGTGCCAGCAGCCAAGGTTCAGGGGACCAGCCCCAGCATTTT
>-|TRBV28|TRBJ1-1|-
CASRGPGEAFF
TGTGCCAGCAGGGGACCGGGTGAAGCTTTCTTT
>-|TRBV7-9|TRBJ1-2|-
CASSLKEGSQNVRF
TGTGCCAGCAGCTTAAAGGAAGGTAGTCAGAATGTGCGCTTC
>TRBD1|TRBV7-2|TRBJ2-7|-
CASSPGGRPYEQYF
TGTGCCAGCAGCCCAGGGGGTAGGCCCTACGAGCAGTACTTC
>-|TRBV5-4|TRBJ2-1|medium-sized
CASSSERPGDEQFF
TGTGCCAGCAGCTCCGAGCGTCCCGGCGATGAGCAGTTCTTC
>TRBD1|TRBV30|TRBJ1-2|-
CAWSGNRGANYGYTF
TGTGCCTGGAGTGGAAACAGGGGAGCTAACTATGGCTACACCTTC
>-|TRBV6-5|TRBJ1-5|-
CASSLTGPDNQPQHF
TGTGCCAGCAGTCTTACCGGACCGGACAATCAGCCCCAGCATTTT
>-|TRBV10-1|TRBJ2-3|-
CASSDGRDTQYF
TGCGCCAGCAGTGACGGACGAGATACGCAGTATTTT
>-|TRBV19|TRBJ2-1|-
CASSIEGQPYNEQFF
TGTGCCAGTAGTATAGAGGGGCAGCCGTACAATGAGCAGTTCTTC
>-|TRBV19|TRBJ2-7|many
CASSRQGGYEQYF
TGTGCCAGTAGTCGACAAGGGGGGTACGAGCAGTACTTC
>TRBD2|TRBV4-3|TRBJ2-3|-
CASSQDVAGALDTQYF
TGCGCCAGCAGCCAAGACGTAGCGGGAGCGTTGGATACGCAGTATTTT
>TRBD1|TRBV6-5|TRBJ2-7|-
CASSLTGGEYEQYF
TGTGCCAGCAGTTTAACAGGGGGCGAATACGAGCAGTACTTC
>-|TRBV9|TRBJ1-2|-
CASSPGILIGYTF
TGTGCCAGCAGCCCGGGGATTCTTATTGGCTACACCTTC
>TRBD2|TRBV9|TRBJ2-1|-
CASATSGTHNEQFF
TGTGCCAGCGCAACTAGCGGGACCCACAATGAGCAGTTCTTC
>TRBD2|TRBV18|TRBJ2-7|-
CASSPGLAGPTYEQYF
TGTGCCAGCTCACCGGGACTAGCGGGTCCGACCTACGAGCAGTACTTC
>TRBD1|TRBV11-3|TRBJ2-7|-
CASSAGQAPYEQYF
TGTGCCAGCAGCGCGGGACAGGCTCCCTACGAGCAGTACTTC
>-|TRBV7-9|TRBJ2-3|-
CASSLNEADTQYF
TGTGCCAGCAGCTTAAACGAGGCAGATACGCAGTATTTT
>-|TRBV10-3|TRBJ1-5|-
CAISEPPGGDGNQPQHF
TGTGCCATCAGTGAGCCACCGGGAGGGGATGGAAATCAGCCCCAGCATTTT